The next 31 T cell receptor beta chains were all read from a single sample in a study of T cells in women clearing cervical HPV infection. Clones were sequenced by immunoSEQ multiplex PCR, and TCRdb holds only the in-frame ones, with some missing. This sample's table has about 36,000 clones. The sample consisted of blood buffy coat. Receptor source: a woman between 18 and 69 years old with a cervical HPV16 infection that either progressed to CIN3+ or cleared (not recorded which).

With regard to this clone: Sequencing ends 3 residues short of the CDR3 end; the germline J gene provides the rest. The rearrangement joins TRBV4-2 to TRBJ2-3, with 9 nucleotides matching TRBD2. Germline V gene sequence: CDR1 LGHNA, CDR2 YNFKEQ. This CDR3 spans 14 amino acids. The V gene end was trimmed by 4 bases and the J gene end by 4 bases; junction bases not matched to a gene: 3. CDR3 DNA (partial): TGTGCCAGCAGCCTCCGGACTAGCGCAGATACG. Its translation is CASSLRTSADT. The whole CDR3 sequence is CASSLRTSADTQYF.

Of note for this clone: From the germline J gene comes the end of the CDR3, since the read stops 3 residues before it. The chain links TRBV5-6 to TRBJ1-2; 8 bases line up with TRBD1. V dropped 2 bases and J dropped 3; count of bases not matched to a gene: 3. The CDR3 is 14 residues long. In germline, CDR1 is SGHDT, CDR2 YYEEEE. The covered CDR3 bases are TGTGCCAGCAGCTTCTCAGGGGGCGACTATGGC. Translating gives CASSFSGGDYG. The entire CDR3 protein is CASSFSGGDYGYTF.

As regards this clone: Coverage ceases 3 residues before the CDR3 finishes, and the germline J gene fills in the end. The chain couples TRBV20-1 to TRBJ2-3; perhaps TRBD2 as D (7 bases). CDR3 length: 16 amino acids. Between the trimmed V and J ends, which lost 3 bases and 1 base, there was a span of 17 bases. Germline CDR1 is DFQATT and CDR2 is SNEGSKA (reference sequence). CDR3 DNA, as far as it was read: TGCAGTGCTAGGAGAAGGGGGGGCATTGGCACAGATACG. Translated, it gives CSARRRGGIGTDT. The CDR3 as a whole reads CSARRRGGIGTDTQYF.

Concerning this clone: Sequencing ends 3 residues short of the CDR3 end; the germline J gene provides the rest. The chain uses TRBV20-1 and TRBJ2-3; 9 bases fit TRBD2. The CDR3 is made up of 13 amino acids. Per the germline V gene, CDR1 is DFQATT and CDR2 is SNEGSKA (reference sequence). After removal of 7 bases from V and 0 bases from J, the junction contained 2 bases not matched to a gene. The CDR3 reads CSEAGGSTDTQYF. The CDR3 DNA, read in part, is TGCAGTGAAGCGGGGGGAAGCACAGATACG.

For this clone: The read halts 3 residues ahead of the CDR3 end, with the missing end drawn from the germline J gene. This chain links TRBV20-1 with TRBJ2-1, with 14 nucleotides matching TRBD2. Germline CDR1 is DFQATT and CDR2 is SNEGSKA (reference sequence). Trimming took 7 bases from V and 8 from J; bases not matched to a gene: 1. The CDR3 length is 12 residues. The CDR3 sequence: CSGGLAGDEQFF. CDR3 DNA (partial): TGCAGTGGGGGACTAGCGGGAGATGAG.

Remarks on this clone: Read sequence stops 3 residues before the CDR3 end, and the germline J gene provides the missing end. J is TRBJ1-4 and V is TRBV12-3 or TRBV12-4; D is possibly TRBD1 (6 bases). V dropped 4 bases and J dropped 8 bases, with 17 bases sitting between them. This CDR3 spans 15 amino acids. The sequenced part of the CDR3 DNA is TGTGCCAGCAGTTCCGAGGGGGGGAGTAGGGAAAAA. Protein: CASSSEGGSREK. The full CDR3 is CASSSEGGSREKLFF.

Remarks on this clone: The read ends 3 residues before the CDR3 terminus; that terminus is restored from the germline J gene. V gene TRBV11-2 combines with J gene TRBJ1-1; D perhaps matches TRBD1 (6 bases). The CDR3 extends over 14 amino acids. Germline V gene sequence: CDR1 SGHAT, CDR2 FQNNGV. The ends were cut back, 5 bases at V and 0 bases at J, with 10 bases in the middle. The CDR3 DNA, read in part, is TGTGCCAGCAGCACAAGGGGGATGAACACTGAA. This gives the protein CASSTRGMNTE. The full CDR3 sequence reads CASSTRGMNTEAFF.

Note on this clone: The missing CDR3 end, 3 residues past where the read stops, is filled in from the germline J gene. The chain couples TRBV2 to TRBJ2-1, with TRBD2 matching over 10 bases. Germline values: CDR1 SNHLY, CDR2 FYNNEI. The ends lost 8 bases at V and 8 bases at J; junction bases unmatched: 9. The CDR3 has 14 residues. The CDR3 spells CASRRGTSVYEQFF. The CDR3 DNA, read in part, is TGTGCCAGCCGAAGAGGGACTAGCGTATATGAG.

Worth noting for this clone: The CDR3 end is not reached by the read, which stops 3 residues before it; the germline J gene fills it in. This sequence joins TRBV14 and TRBJ1-3; D ambiguous. Germline CDR1 and CDR2: SGHDN and FVKESK. Trimming removed 3 bases at V and 2 bases at J, with 8 bases between. This CDR3 contains 14 residues. The covered CDR3 bases are TGTGCCAGCAGCCAGGGCTGGCCTGGAAACACC. Protein: CASSQGWPGNT. The CDR3 in its entirety is CASSQGWPGNTIYF.

As to this clone: Read sequence stops 3 residues before the CDR3 end, and the germline J gene provides the missing end. The chain recombines TRBV5-1 with TRBJ2-3; 10 bases are shared with TRBD2. V lost 4 bases and J lost 2; bases outside the gene matches: 7. This CDR3 spans 16 amino acids. Germline CDR1 reads SGHRS; CDR2 reads YFSETQ. CDR3 bases read: TGCGCCAGCAGCGGATTAGCGGGAGGTTTCACAGATACG. Translated, it gives CASSGLAGGFTDT. The entire CDR3 reads CASSGLAGGFTDTQYF. The full variable domain, its missing parts supplied by reference TRBV5-1 and TRBJ2-3, is KAGVTQTPRYLIKTRGQQVTLSCSPISGHRSVSWYQQTPGQGLQFLFEYFSETQRNKGNFPGRFSGRQFSNSRSEMNVSTLELGDSALYLCASSGLAGGFTDTQYFGPGTRLTVL.

Points on this clone: The read terminates 3 residues before the CDR3 end, so the remaining end is supplied by the germline J gene. The chain couples TRBV10-3 to TRBJ1-1; perhaps TRBD1 as D (5 bases). The V gene lost 10 bases and the J gene lost 6 bases, with 15 bases spanning the gap. The CDR3 contains 12 residues. Germline CDR1 and CDR2: ENHRY and SYGVKD. CDR3 bases read: TGTGCCACCCAGGGTGGGAGCGCTGAA. Translated: CATQGGSAE. The whole CDR3 sequence is CATQGGSAEAFF.

About this clone itself: The DNA ends 3 residues before the CDR3 does, and the rest of the CDR3 is filled in from the germline J gene. This sequence joins TRBV20-1 and TRBJ2-7; 12 bases map to TRBD2. The ends lost 3 bases at V and 5 bases at J; junction bases unmatched: 2. Germline-derived CDR1 and CDR2 are DFQATT and SNEGSKA (reference sequence). This CDR3 has 13 residues. The CDR3 reads CSARTSGSDEQYF. The sequenced CDR3 bases are TGCAGTGCTAGGACTAGCGGGAGTGACGAG.

Details on this clone: From the germline J gene comes the end of the CDR3, since the read stops 3 residues before it. This rearrangement joins TRBV10-3 to TRBJ2-2; 7 nucleotides match TRBD1. Germline V gives CDR1 ENHRY, CDR2 SYGVKD. V gave up 1 base and J gave up 0 bases; unmatched junction bases: 2. This CDR3 has 16 amino acids. CDR3 sequence: CAISEWGTANTGELFF. CDR3 DNA, as far as it was read: TGTGCCATCAGTGAGTGGGGGACAGCGAACACCGGGGAG.

A note on this clone: The read terminates 3 residues before the CDR3 end, so the remaining end is supplied by the germline J gene. This chain joins TRBV5-1 and TRBJ2-7, with TRBD2 matching 10 bases. Germline values: CDR1 SGHRS, CDR2 YFSETQ. There are 15 residues in the CDR3. Trimming took 0 bases from V and 4 from J; bases not matched to a gene: 4. CDR3 DNA, as far as it was read: TGCGCCAGCAGCTTGGATAGCGGGAGGCAATACGAG. It specifies CASSLDSGRQYE. The entire CDR3 protein reads CASSLDSGRQYEQYF.

Remarks on this clone: The read terminates 3 residues before the CDR3 end, so the remaining end is supplied by the germline J gene. This sequence joins TRBV20-1 and TRBJ1-2, with a tentative D call TRBD1 (6 bases). Germline V gene data show CDR1 as DFQATT and CDR2 as SNEGSKA (reference sequence). The CDR3 is made up of 16 amino acids. V lost 3 bases to trimming and J lost 0 bases, with 17 bases between them. CDR3: CSASWFRGRANYGYTF. The DNA read from the CDR3 is TGCAGTGCTAGCTGGTTCAGGGGCCGGGCTAACTATGGC.

As for this clone: The read halts 3 residues ahead of the CDR3 end, with the missing end drawn from the germline J gene. The chain employs TRBV2 and TRBJ1-3; D not resolved. Trimming took off 8 bases at V and 0 bases at J, with 17 bases between the two ends. The CDR3 consists of 16 residues. Per the germline V gene, CDR1 is SNHLY and CDR2 is FYNNEI. The CDR3 region is CASRGVFSGSGNTIYF. CDR3 bases read: TGTGCCAGCCGCGGGGTCTTTTCGGGCTCTGGAAACACC.

Worth noting for this clone: The missing CDR3 end, 3 residues past where the read stops, is filled in from the germline J gene. This chain joins TRBV5-4 and TRBJ2-7; TRBD2 matches at 8 bases. The CDR3 length is 12 residues. Looked up from germline, CDR1 is SGHNT and CDR2 is YYREEE (reference sequence). Trimming at V came to 4 bases and at J to 6 bases, leaving 3 bases not matched to a gene. CDR3 loop: CASSLGGGEQYF. The CDR3 DNA, read in part, is TGTGCCAGCAGCCTCGGGGGGGGCGAG.

Comment on this clone: The CDR3 end falls 3 residues outside the read, so it is completed with the germline J gene. The chain has TRBV6-2 or TRBV6-3 and TRBJ1-2; no definite D call. The CDR3 totals 14 residues. Per germline, CDR1 MNHEY and CDR2 SVGEGT. The CDR3 spells CASSWTRSSYDYTF. The CDR3 DNA, read in part, is TGTGCCAGCAGTTGGACTCGTAGCTCCTACGAC.

A remark on this clone: The read ends 3 residues before the CDR3 terminus; that terminus is restored from the germline J gene. The gene calls are TRBV29-1 and TRBJ1-3; 7 nucleotides agree with TRBD1. Trimming removed 5 bases from V and 2 bases from J; junction bases left unmatched: 6. CDR3 length: 14 amino acids. In germline, CDR1 is SQVTM, CDR2 ANQGSEA. The CDR3 protein is CSVLLDRAGNTIYF. The CDR3 bases that were read are TGCAGCGTTTTGCTAGACAGGGCTGGAAACACC.

Concerning this clone: The CDR3 extends 3 residues past the end of the read, so its final part is completed from the germline J gene. V gene TRBV29-1 combines with J gene TRBJ2-7, with TRBD2 identical over 11 bases. This CDR3 has 14 amino acids. V was clipped by 2 bases and J by 1 base; unmatched bases: 1. Germline V gene lookup returns CDR1 SQVTM and CDR2 ANQGSEA. The CDR3 DNA, read in part, is TGCAGCGTTGAACTAGCGGGAGGATCCTACGAG. The encoded protein is CSVELAGGSYE. The complete CDR3 reads CSVELAGGSYEQYF.

As regards this clone: The read comes to an end 3 residues before the CDR3 does, leaving the germline J gene to fill in the end. This chain joins TRBV5-1 and TRBJ2-1, with TRBD1 identical over 11 bases. The length of the CDR3 is 15 residues. Germline V gene lookup returns CDR1 SGHRS and CDR2 YFSETQ. Losses at the gene ends were 7 bases for V and 6 bases for J; bases not matched to a gene: 9. CDR3 in amino acids: CASYPGTGGPNEQFF. Incomplete CDR3 DNA: TGCGCCAGCTATCCCGGGACAGGGGGACCCAATGAG.

To note about this clone: The CDR3 end is not reached by the read, which stops 3 residues before it; the germline J gene fills it in. This chain links TRBV20-1 with TRBJ2-5; D ambiguous. Germline CDR1 and CDR2: DFQATT and SNEGSKA (reference sequence). The CDR3 extends over 12 amino acids. The V and J ends lost 5 bases and 7 bases respectively, with 14 bases between them. CDR3 in amino acids: CSAGSRSGTQYF. CDR3 DNA, as far as it was read: TGCAGTGCTGGCAGTAGGTCGGGGACC.

A note on this clone: The CDR3 goes on 3 residues after the read ends, and that part is filled in from the germline J gene. The genes are TRBV6-2 or TRBV6-3 and TRBJ1-1, with unresolved D. The germline gives CDR1 MNHEY, CDR2 SVGEGT. The CDR3 contains 12 residues. V lost 10 bases and J lost 1, with 10 bases in between. CDR3 region: CATREGNTEAFF. The sequenced part of the CDR3 DNA is TGTGCCACCCGAGAGGGGAACACTGAA.

To note about this clone: The read ends 3 residues before the CDR3 terminus; that terminus is restored from the germline J gene. The chain uses TRBV29-1 and TRBJ2-3, with D possibly matching TRBD2 (5 bases). The CDR3 spans 12 residues. Trimming took off 3 bases at V and 2 bases at J, with 6 bases between the two ends. CDR1 SQVTM and CDR2 ANQGSEA come from the germline V gene. The sequenced CDR3 bases are TGCAGCGTTGAGGACTCCACAGATACG. The encoded protein is CSVEDSTDT. The full CDR3 protein is CSVEDSTDTQYF.

CDR3: CSATTPGGGVTQPQHF. The CDR3 bases that were read are TGCAGTGCTACGACACCAGGGGGCGGAGTTACTCAGCCC. The rearrangement joins TRBV20-1 to TRBJ1-5; the match to TRBD1 covers 8 bases. The CDR3 end is not reached by the read, which stops 3 residues before it; the germline J gene fills it in. There are 16 residues in the CDR3. Trimming removed 4 bases from V and 6 bases from J; junction bases left unmatched: 14. Germline CDR1 reads DFQATT; CDR2 reads SNEGSKA (reference sequence).

Regarding this clone: The read stops 3 residues short of the end of the CDR3; the missing end is completed from the germline J gene. The chain employs TRBV7-2 and TRBJ2-1, with 7 bases matching TRBD2. Unmatched junction bases numbered 8, after V lost 0 bases and J lost 6 bases. The germline gives CDR1 SGHTA, CDR2 FQGNSA. There are 16 residues in the CDR3. Partial CDR3 DNA: TGTGCCAGCAGCTTAGCGCGGAGCGGGGCCTTCAATGAG. This translates into CASSLARSGAFNE. The full CDR3 reads CASSLARSGAFNEQFF.

A note on this clone: The read finishes 3 residues shy of the CDR3 end, and the germline J gene is used to complete it. This chain uses TRBV19 with TRBJ2-2; D ambiguous. The CDR3 has 11 residues. V was cut by 6 bases and J by 6 bases, with 5 bases left in between. From germline, CDR1 is LNHDA and CDR2 SQIVND (reference sequence). The sequenced CDR3 bases are TGTGCCAGTAGCTCCCCCGGGGAG. Protein: CASSSPGE. The entire CDR3 is CASSSPGELFF.

Concerning this clone itself: The read ends 3 residues before the CDR3 terminus; that terminus is restored from the germline J gene. This chain uses TRBV30 with TRBJ1-1, with 7 bases identical to TRBD1. CDR3 size: 13 residues. From germline, CDR1 is GTSNPN and CDR2 SVGIG (reference sequence). Germline trimming cut 5 bases from V and 1 base from J; bases unmatched to any gene: 4. The CDR3 sequence is CAWDREANTEAFF. The sequenced CDR3 bases are TGTGCCTGGGACAGGGAGGCGAACACTGAA.

Note on this clone: The read gets to within 3 residues of the CDR3 end, and the germline J gene fills in the rest. The genes are TRBV5-5 and TRBJ2-3; D remains unclear. Germline CDR1 is SGHKS and CDR2 is YYEKEE (reference sequence). V was cut by 0 bases and J by 6 bases, with 14 bases left in between. CDR3 length equals 15 residues. CDR3: CASSLALTSVDTQYF. Partial CDR3 DNA: TGTGCCAGCAGCTTGGCCCTAACTTCGGTGGATACG.

Remarks on this clone: Read coverage stops 3 residues before the CDR3 terminus; the germline J gene supplies the remainder. V is TRBV20-1 and J is TRBJ2-3; weak D call: TRBD2 (7 bases). Germline assignment: CDR1 DFQATT and CDR2 SNEGSKA (reference sequence). V was trimmed by 1 base and J by 3 bases, leaving 11 bases between them. This CDR3 contains 14 residues. The sequenced CDR3 bases are TGCAGTGCTAGAGTGGGGAGGGGGACAGATACG. Amino acids: CSARVGRGTDT. The CDR3 as a whole reads CSARVGRGTDTQYF.

Notes on this clone: Read coverage stops 3 residues before the CDR3 terminus; the germline J gene supplies the remainder. The chain couples TRBV6-4 to TRBJ2-3; possibly TRBD2 for D (6 bases). In germline, CDR1 is MRHNA, CDR2 SNTAGT. The CDR3 is made up of 15 amino acids. Trimming removed 2 bases at V and 6 bases at J, with 15 bases between. The covered CDR3 bases are TGTGCCAGCAGTGACGAGACTAGTAGCAAGGATACG. Translated: CASSDETSSKDT. The entire CDR3 protein is CASSDETSSKDTQYF.